This TCR beta chain was sequenced in a study of blood T cell repertoires in COVID-19. On the study more broadly: Whether acute or convalescent, the COVID-19 samples came from the United States, Italy and Spain. T cells, B-cell-depleted T cells, or PBMCs supplied cDNA or gDNA.

Authors' methods: How many nucleated cells were present was estimated from reference gene primer amplification. Using immunoSEQ multiplex PCR, the repertoire was profiled, and TCRdb retains in-frame clones only, with some absent. V, J and clone size are taken as reported in that table, and D and trimming were inferred from the DNA itself. The sample lists over 100,000 clones, approximately 90% seen once, with 19% in the top ten. This clone has only one observation. Germline lookup yields CDR1 MDHEN and CDR2 SYDVKM. The V end lost 4 bases, the J end lost 0 bases, and 7 bases lay between the germline ends. CDR3 length: 15 residues.

This chain connects TRBV28 to TRBJ2-6; D gene ambiguous. The material sequenced was peripheral blood. This TCR was recovered from a human donor with acute or convalescent COVID-19. The donor label of this sample is uncertain. The CDR3 protein is CASSSPLSGANVLTF. CDR3 nucleotides: TGTGCCAGCAGTTCCCCTCTCTCTGGGGCCAACGTCCTGACTTTC.